The 28 T cell receptor beta chains presented below share a single source sample, sequenced in a study of persistence of HIV-infected CD4 T cells. Stimulation used around 10 ug/mL lysate from CMV-infected fibroblasts. CD40L-negative CD69-negative CD45RO-high memory CD4+ T cells were sorted as populations depleted of antigen-responding cells. These receptors are not linked to any known antigen. The immunoSEQ assay was version 4, run in survey mode. Sequencing used immunoSEQ multiplex PCR; TCRdb keeps in-frame clones, though not all of them. The sample holds 30,000 to 45,000 clones, 65% to 85% seen once. The specimen was CD4+ T cells sorted from PBMCs after approximately 18-hour stimulation, collected from a patient who received antiretroviral therapy. These receptors all come from an adult man with HIV who was CMV-seropositive.

The chain combines TRBV5-4 with TRBJ1-2; D ambiguous. Per germline, CDR1 SGHNT and CDR2 YYREEE (reference sequence). The CDR3 runs to 13 residues. The ends were cut back, 3 bases at V and 6 bases at J, with 12 bases in the middle. This chain's CDR3 is CASSSWAEDGYTF. CDR3 nucleotides: TGTGCCAGCAGCTCCTGGGCGGAGGATGGCTACACCTTC.

J is TRBJ1-3 and V is TRBV5-1; D is unresolved. V gave up 4 bases and J gave up 1 base, with 6 bases separating them. The CDR3 has 13 amino acids. The germline V gene encodes CDR1 SGHRS and CDR2 YFSETQ. The CDR3 nucleotides are TGCGCCAGCAGCCCAGGTTCTGGAAACACCATATATTTT. Amino acids: CASSPGSGNTIYF.

The V gene is TRBV6-5, the J gene TRBJ2-1, with TRBD1 matching 8 bases. Germline V gene data show CDR1 as MNHEY and CDR2 as SVGAGI. With 4 bases clipped from V and 6 bases from J, the junction kept 2 bases outside the gene matches. The CDR3 length is 13 residues. CDR3 loop: CASSLTGVNEQFF. As DNA, the CDR3 is TGTGCCAGCAGTTTGACAGGGGTCAATGAGCAGTTCTTC.

The chain couples TRBV6-5 to TRBJ2-1; D call uncertain. Per the germline V gene, CDR1 is MNHEY and CDR2 is SVGAGI. CDR3 length equals 15 residues. The ends were cut back, 7 bases at V and 0 bases at J, with 13 bases in the middle. This chain's CDR3 is CASKRHQPSYNEQFF. The CDR3 DNA follows: TGTGCCAGCAAGCGACACCAGCCCTCCTACAATGAGCAGTTCTTC.

The rearrangement links TRBV7-2 to TRBJ2-1, with D possibly matching TRBD2 (5 bases). Germline V lookup: CDR1 SGHTA, CDR2 FQGNSA. This CDR3 comprises 15 residues. The germline V and J ends were trimmed by 5 bases and 5 bases, with 16 bases remaining between them. The CDR3 sequence: CASSPQSGENNEQFF. The CDR3 DNA follows: TGTGCCAGCAGCCCACAAAGCGGAGAAAACAATGAGCAGTTCTTC.

The CDR3 DNA follows: TGTGCCAGCAGTTACTTTACAGGGGGAGATACTGAAGCTTTCTTT. This translates into CASSYFTGGDTEAFF. This sequence joins TRBV6-5 and TRBJ1-1, with 8 bases aligning to TRBD1. Germline V gene data show CDR1 as MNHEY and CDR2 as SVGAGI. CDR3 length: 15 amino acids. J was trimmed by 5 bases and V by 1 base; bases with no gene match: 6.

The V gene is TRBV12-3 or TRBV12-4, the J gene TRBJ1-1, with 7 bases that match TRBD1. The ends lost 4 bases at V and 5 bases at J; junction bases unmatched: 4. The CDR3 totals 13 residues. The DNA of the CDR3 is TGTGCCAGCAGTTCACAGGGGTATACTGAAGCTTTCTTT. Translation gives CASSSQGYTEAFF.

The chain is built from TRBV19 and TRBJ2-3; no reliable D call. Germline assignment: CDR1 LNHDA and CDR2 SQIVND (reference sequence). Between the trimmed V and J ends, which lost 1 base and 0 bases, there was a span of 11 bases. CDR3 length: 16 amino acids. The CDR3 nucleotides read TGTGCCAGTAGTATAGGACTTCCCCCTAGCACAGATACGCAGTATTTT. Amino acids: CASSIGLPPSTDTQYF. Supplemented by reference TRBV19 and TRBJ2-3, the full variable domain reads DGGITQSPKYLFRKEGQNVTLSCEQNLNHDAMYWYRQDPGQGLRLIYYSQIVNDFQKGDIAEGYSVSREKKESFPLTVTSAQKNPTAFYLCASSIGLPPSTDTQYFGPGTRLTVL.

The V gene is TRBV11-3, the J gene TRBJ1-1, with TRBD1 as a possible D gene (5 bases). CDR1 and CDR2 from the germline V gene are SGHNT and YENEEA. V lost 2 bases to trimming and J lost 2 bases, with 6 bases between them. This CDR3 spans 13 amino acids. The CDR3 here is CASSLRGNTEAFF. In DNA, the CDR3 is TGTGCCAGCAGCTTAAGGGGAAACACTGAAGCTTTCTTT.

Points on this clone: Germline is not matched at one junction end, which may reflect a read error. This chain links TRBV9 with TRBJ1-2, with 9 bases identical to TRBD1. Looked up from germline, CDR1 is SGDLS and CDR2 is YYNGEE. The CDR3 length is 14 residues. CDR3 bases: TGTGCCAGCAGCGTAACCGGGACAGGGACCTCCTATTACTTC. Residues: CASSVTGTGTSYYF.

The rearrangement links TRBV6-5 to TRBJ1-6; D is possibly TRBD1 (5 bases). Germline assignment: CDR1 MNHEY and CDR2 SVGAGI. The CDR3 is 15 amino acids. Trimming pared 6 bases from V and 2 bases from J, leaving 11 bases between. CDR3 amino acids: CASSAGSPYNSPLHF. CDR3 nucleotides: TGTGCCAGCAGCGCAGGGAGCCCCTATAATTCACCCCTCCACTTT.

This clone was counted only a few times. The chain employs TRBV18 and TRBJ2-3; TRBD1 agrees at 7 bases. The germline V gene has CDR1 KGHSH and CDR2 LQKENI. This CDR3 has 15 amino acids. The junction had 6 bases not matched to a gene; V was cut back by 5 bases and J by 1 base. The CDR3 loop is CASSAQTGGTDTQYF. The CDR3 nucleotides are TGTGCCAGCTCAGCACAAACAGGGGGCACAGATACGCAGTATTTT.

This chain joins TRBV7-9 and TRBJ1-4, with D perhaps matching TRBD1 (5 bases). This CDR3 has 16 residues. Trimming cost V 5 bases and J 8 bases, with 21 bases left between them. Germline CDR1 and CDR2: SEHNR and FQNEAQ (reference sequence). The CDR3 protein is CASSPTRKGWGEKLFF. DNA of the CDR3: TGTGCCAGCAGCCCAACGCGTAAGGGTTGGGGGGAAAAACTGTTTTTT.

The table lists this clone with a count of one. The chain employs TRBV27 and TRBJ1-6; TRBD1 matches at 7 bases. Germline CDR1 MNHEY, CDR2 SMNVEV (reference sequence). The CDR3 length is 15 residues. V dropped 5 bases and J dropped 11; count of bases not matched to a gene: 12. CDR3 sequence (DNA): TGTGCCAGCAGTCCCGCCCGACAGGGACGGGCACCCCTCCACTTT. Residues: CASSPARQGRAPLHF.

This sequence joins TRBV6-5 and TRBJ1-2, with 7 bases identical to TRBD1. Looked up from germline, CDR1 is MNHEY and CDR2 is SVGAGI. Losses at the gene ends were 2 bases for V and 7 bases for J; bases not matched to a gene: 7. The CDR3 runs to 14 residues. The CDR3, as DNA: TGTGCCAGCAGTTACAAAGGACAGGCAGGTGGCTACACCTTC. Amino acids: CASSYKGQAGGYTF.

CDR3 residues: CASQPSQGGYGYTF. For the CDR3, the DNA is TGTGCCAGCCAACCAAGTCAGGGGGGCTATGGCTACACCTTC. The chain carries TRBV6-1 and TRBJ1-2; TRBD1 agrees at 7 bases. The V gene end was trimmed by 8 bases and the J gene end by 4 bases; junction bases not matched to a gene: 10. The CDR3 spans 14 residues. In germline, CDR1 is MNHNS, CDR2 SASEGT.

This sequence joins TRBV9 and TRBJ2-2, with D perhaps TRBD1 (6 bases). Germline assignment: CDR1 SGDLS and CDR2 YYNGEE. Trimming took off 5 bases at V and 2 bases at J, with 16 bases between the two ends. The CDR3 spans 16 residues. This CDR3 reads CASSEGRRGNTGELFF. The CDR3 DNA follows: TGTGCCAGCAGTGAGGGGCGCAGGGGCAACACCGGGGAGCTGTTTTTT.

V is TRBV4-2 and J is TRBJ2-1, with D perhaps matching TRBD1 (6 bases). The germline V gene has CDR1 LGHNA and CDR2 YNFKEQ. Trimming removed 0 bases at V and 5 bases at J, with 14 bases between. This CDR3 region has 16 residues. CDR3 coding DNA: TGTGCCAGCAGCCAAGATAAGATAGGGGGACACAATGAGCAGTTCTTC. Amino acids: CASSQDKIGGHNEQFF.

This chain links TRBV19 with TRBJ1-5, with 11 positions matching TRBD1. CDR1 is LNHDA and CDR2 is SQIVND in the germline V gene (reference sequence). This CDR3 has 16 residues. V was clipped by 10 bases and J by 0 bases; unmatched bases: 8. The CDR3 bases are TGTGCCACCACGGACAGGGGGCTCCCTAGCAATCAGCCCCAGCATTTT. Its protein product is CATTDRGLPSNQPQHF.

This chain joins TRBV19 and TRBJ2-1; a weak D match, TRBD1 (5 bases). V was cut by 2 bases and J by 7 bases, with 21 bases left in between. In germline, CDR1 is LNHDA, CDR2 SQIVND (reference sequence). The CDR3 extends over 17 amino acids. The CDR3 region has the DNA TGTGCCAGTAGTATAAAAGGGGCTAGAGTGTTTTATAATGAGCAGTTCTTC. Translating gives CASSIKGARVFYNEQFF.

Comment on this clone: The junction shows a germline mismatch at one end, possibly a read error. This chain connects TRBV4-1 to TRBJ1-1, with a possible D match to TRBD1 (5 bases). CDR1 MGHRA and CDR2 YSYEKL come from the germline V gene. The CDR3 is 18 residues long. CDR3 residues: CASSQGSLGRGVKTEAFF. CDR3 in DNA: TGCGCCAGCAGCCAAGGATCCTTGGGACGAGGAGTGAAGACTGAAGCTTTCTTT.

V usage is TRBV24-1 and J usage is TRBJ2-3; 9 nucleotides align to TRBD1. Germline CDR1 is KGHDR and CDR2 is SFDVKD. The V and J ends lost 2 bases and 7 bases, in that order; junction bases with no gene match: 15. CDR3 length equals 18 residues. CDR3 residues: CATSDSHLGQGPPNTQYF. The DNA of the CDR3 is TGTGCCACCAGTGATTCCCACCTCGGACAGGGGCCCCCGAATACGCAGTATTTT.

The gene calls are TRBV9 and TRBJ2-2; D remains ambiguous. Trimming shortened V by 0 bases and J by 6 bases, and 12 bases separated the two germline ends. The germline V gene has CDR1 SGDLS and CDR2 YYNGEE. CDR3 size: 15 residues. This CDR3 is CASSVDGRSAGELFF. CDR3 in DNA: TGTGCCAGCAGCGTAGATGGCAGAAGCGCCGGGGAGCTGTTTTTT.

The sample holds a few counts of this clone. The rearrangement uses TRBV7-2 and TRBJ2-3; 8 bases fit TRBD1. This CDR3 comprises 16 residues. J gave up 4 bases and V 5 bases, and 11 bases lay outside the gene matches. Germline CDR1 is SGHTA and CDR2 is FQGNSA. In DNA, the CDR3 is TGTGCCAGCAGCCACCGGTTCCAGACAGGGGCAGATACGCAGTATTTT. As protein: CASSHRFQTGADTQYF.

The rearrangement uses TRBV7-9 and TRBJ2-6, with a tentative D call TRBD1 (6 bases). The CDR3 sequence is 17 residues long. V was trimmed by 5 bases and J by 4 bases, leaving 18 bases between them. CDR1 is SEHNR and CDR2 is FQNEAQ in the germline V gene (reference sequence). The CDR3 reads CASSQERSGAGANVLTF. The CDR3 coding sequence is TGTGCCAGCAGCCAAGAGAGGTCAGGGGCCGGGGCCAACGTCCTGACTTTC. Together with reference TRBV7-9 and TRBJ2-6, the CDR3 gives the full variable domain: DTGVSQNPRHKITKRGQNVTFRCDPISEHNRLYWYRQTLGQGPEFLTYFQNEAQLEKSRLLSDRFSAERPKGSFSTLEIQRTEQGDSAMYLCASSQERSGAGANVLTFGAGSRLTVL.

The V and J genes are TRBV6-2 or TRBV6-3 and TRBJ2-1, with 10 bases identical to TRBD2. With V trimmed by 4 bases and J by 8 bases, 5 bases remained unmatched. This CDR3 is 14 amino acids long. CDR1 is MNHEY and CDR2 is SVGEGT in the germline V gene. The CDR3 loop reads CASSSSGGAYEQFF. The CDR3 DNA reads as TGTGCCAGCAGTTCAAGCGGGGGGGCGTATGAGCAGTTCTTC.

This clone was recorded a few times. The genes are TRBV27 and TRBJ1-3, with TRBD1 as a possible D gene (6 bases). Germline-derived CDR1 and CDR2 are MNHEY and SMNVEV (reference sequence). This CDR3 contains 14 residues. V lost 6 bases and J lost 0, with 9 bases in between. The CDR3 coding sequence is TGTGCCAGCAGGTCACAGGGCTCTGGAAACACCATATATTTT. It yields the protein CASRSQGSGNTIYF.

A single count supports this clone. The chain couples TRBV30 to TRBJ1-5; 7 bases map to TRBD1. Germline V gives CDR1 GTSNPN, CDR2 SVGIG (reference sequence). Unmatched junction bases numbered 7, after V lost 2 bases and J lost 3 bases. The CDR3 is 15 amino acids. The CDR3 coding sequence is TGTGCCTGGAGTAGACCGGGACAGTTCAATCAGCCCCAGCATTTT. This sequence encodes CAWSRPGQFNQPQHF.